This T cell receptor (beta chain) was sequenced for a study of T cell responses to AZD1222 COVID-19 vaccine. Findings of the study overall: Donors skewed white British and female; clonal diversity was possibly underestimated.

With respect to this clone: Its antigen is undetermined.

Produced via immunoSEQ multiplex PCR; TCRdb's table is partial and in-frame only. Here the sample spans about 200,000 clones, about 94% being singletons. Pooling was applied to second doses at about 4 or about 12 weeks. This sequence was found in an adult who received the AZD1222 COVID-19 vaccine. The material sequenced was peripheral blood, taken 28 days after the second AZD1222 dose.

The chain's CDR3 is CASSLDTLNTEAFF. In DNA form, the CDR3 reads TGTGCCAGCAGCCTAGACACACTGAACACTGAAGCTTTCTTT. The chain recombines TRBV7-9 with TRBJ1-1, with D hard to call. The CDR3 contains 14 residues. The germline V gene has CDR1 SEHNR and CDR2 FQNEAQ (reference sequence). V dropped 5 bases and J dropped 0 bases, with 10 bases sitting between them.